The clone carrying this T cell receptor beta chain was counted ten times or more. Its antigen is unidentified. TCR beta libraries were made by quantitative 5'-RACE with molecular barcodes. In TCRdb, the 5' RACE reads were re-called with MiXCR into one record per CDR3 protein. The data show more than 200,000 distinct CDR3 sequences, 20% to 30% seen once. Germline lookup yields CDR1 MDHEN and CDR2 SYDVKM. Trimming at V came to 5 bases and at J to 13 bases, leaving 8 bases not matched to a gene. The CDR3 is 14 amino acids. This entry belongs to a study of CD8 T cells in ankylosing spondylitis. Points from the study as a whole: Disease-linked clones were found to be CD8+ and relatively rare in peripheral blood. Matched synovial fluid from ankylosing spondylitis patients was reported to be enriched for disease-linked clones. A motif of eight highly homologous TCR beta variants was seen as apparently characteristic of ankylosing spondylitis blood.

This sequence was found in a male donor with ankylosing spondylitis or in good health (not recorded which). The V gene is TRBV28, the J gene TRBJ2-1, with 13 bases that match TRBD2. The sequenced sample was blood, either unsorted or a sorted T cell fraction (not recorded which). The CDR3 sequence is CASSIPGTSGTQFF. The CDR3 nucleotides are TGTGCCAGCAGTATACCCGGGACTAGCGGGACCCAGTTCTTC.